These T cell receptor beta chains were read from a single sample in a study of cytomegalovirus exposure and HLA in healthy donors. Profiling relied on immunoSEQ multiplex PCR, and the TCRdb table lists in-frame clones only, not all of them. The sample has 130,000 or so clones; approximately 84% are singletons. The specimen sequenced was PBMCs. Source of these receptors: a woman aged 40 to 50 in good health and CMV-seronegative. Both conserved end residues are part of each CDR3. A D gene is named only where the DNA matches it firmly. Part of the rows lack a size; the others show once, few, many or a class for expanded clones.

v_call,clone_size,d_call,j_call,cdr3_aa,cdr3_nt
TRBV5-1,once,.,TRBJ2-7,CASSLRTDPYEQYF,TGCGCCAGCAGCTTGAGAACAGACCCCTACGAGCAGTACTTC
TRBV7-9,.,TRBD1,TRBJ1-4,CASSTRQGNEKLFF,TGTGCCAGCAGCACCAGACAGGGTAATGAAAAACTGTTTTTT
TRBV6-1,.,.,TRBJ2-7,CASRVTGYLYEQYF,TGTGCCAGCAGGGTAACAGGTTATCTGTACGAGCAGTACTTC
TRBV19,.,TRBD1,TRBJ1-1,CASSIGTGGRTEAFF,TGTGCCAGTAGTATAGGGACAGGGGGAAGGACTGAAGCTTTCTTT
TRBV28,.,.,TRBJ2-7,CASSWLYEQYF,TGTGCCAGCAGTTGGCTCTACGAGCAGTACTTC
TRBV7-3,.,.,TRBJ2-1,CASRQTSSYNEQFF,TGTGCCAGCAGACAGACCAGCTCCTACAATGAGCAGTTCTTC
TRBV18,once,.,TRBJ1-3,CASSPAVGNTIYF,TGTGCCAGCTCACCAGCAGTGGGAAACACCATATATTTT
TRBV5-5,.,TRBD1,TRBJ2-5,CASSSPGQGAGETQYF,TGTGCCAGCAGCTCCCCGGGACAGGGGGCGGGGGAGACCCAGTACTTC
TRBV11-2,.,.,TRBJ2-1,CASSGRQAWGDNEQFF,TGTGCCAGCAGCGGCAGACAGGCCTGGGGAGACAATGAGCAGTTCTTC
TRBV15,.,TRBD1,TRBJ1-2,CATSRETGNYGYTF,TGTGCCACCAGCAGAGAGACAGGGAACTATGGCTACACCTTC
TRBV28,.,.,TRBJ1-5,CATGYGNQPQHF,TGTGCCACAGGCTACGGCAATCAGCCCCAGCATTTT
TRBV11-2,.,TRBD2,TRBJ2-1,CASSLGAGGANEQFF,TGTGCCAGCAGCTTGGGAGCGGGAGGGGCCAATGAGCAGTTCTTC
TRBV27,.,TRBD1,TRBJ2-1,CASSLNRGVEQFF,TGTGCCAGCAGTTTAAACAGGGGGGTTGAGCAGTTCTTC
TRBV2,.,.,TRBJ2-7,CASRNLRLDTYEQYF,TGTGCCAGCAGAAACCTCAGACTAGATACCTACGAGCAGTACTTC
TRBV28,.,.,TRBJ1-6,CASSSIKLSPLHF,TGTGCCAGCAGTTCAATTAAACTTTCACCCCTCCACTTT
TRBV15,once,TRBD2,TRBJ2-7,CATSRGLAGAYEQYF,TGTGCCACCAGCAGAGGACTAGCGGGTGCCTACGAGCAGTACTTC
TRBV15,.,.,TRBJ1-4,CATSRAEDIGEKLFF,TGTGCCACCAGCAGAGCAGAGGACATTGGGGAAAAACTGTTTTTT
TRBV4-1,.,TRBD1,TRBJ2-2,CASSPGTGENTGELFF,TGCGCCAGCAGCCCAGGGACAGGGGAGAACACCGGGGAGCTGTTTTTT
TRBV2,.,.,TRBJ1-3,CASKDILEGSGNTIYF,TGTGCCAGCAAAGACATCCTGGAGGGCTCTGGAAACACCATATATTTT
TRBV10-3,.,TRBD1,TRBJ1-4,CAISELGGSYEKLFF,TGTGCCATCAGTGAGTTAGGGGGCTCCTATGAAAAACTGTTTTTT
TRBV2,.,TRBD2,TRBJ2-1,CASRDSGNYNEQFF,TGTGCCAGCAGGGATAGCGGGAACTACAATGAGCAGTTCTTC
TRBV28,.,TRBD1,TRBJ1-1,CASSTSGTGVWNTEAFF,TGTGCCAGCAGTACCTCCGGGACAGGGGTTTGGAACACTGAAGCTTTCTTT
TRBV29-1,.,.,TRBJ2-1,CTGQRDNEQFF,TGCACCGGACAGAGAGACAATGAGCAGTTCTTC
TRBV4-3,few,.,TRBJ2-1,CASSQDVGSSSYNEQFF,TGCGCCAGCAGCCAAGATGTTGGTTCTAGCTCCTACAATGAGCAGTTCTTC
TRBV7-2,.,TRBD1,TRBJ1-2,CASSSQGQRSFYGYTF,TGTGCCAGCAGCTCCCAGGGACAGCGATCCTTCTATGGCTACACCTTC
TRBV11-2,.,.,TRBJ1-5,CASQEGGPGSNQPQHF,TGTGCCAGCCAAGAGGGGGGGCCAGGGAGCAATCAGCCCCAGCATTTT